These 4 T cell receptor beta chains originate from one sample sequenced in a study of T cells in Graves' hyperthyroidism and ophthalmopathy. The investigators amplified TCR beta CDR3 regions from RNA transcripts. The HTBI set primed first-round TCR CDR3 RT-PCR. TCRdb fed the multiplex PCR reads into MiXCR, producing one record per CDR3 protein. The sample shows 400,000 or so distinct CDR3 sequences, over 12% of them seen only once. The specimen sequenced was blood. The receptor source for this set is a man in his fifties or sixties with Graves' ophthalmopathy.

In this sample, this clonotype turned up many times. This chain connects TRBV28 to TRBJ1-1; D is perhaps TRBD1 (5 bases). The CDR3 is 15 residues long. Trimming took 5 bases from V and 5 from J, leaving 18 bases between them. Germline V CDR1 and CDR2: MDHEN, SYDVKM. The CDR3 loop is CASSHRVRGRTEAFF. Here the CDR3 DNA reads TGTGCCAGCAGTCATCGTGTTAGGGGAAGGACTGAAGCTTTCTTT.

This clonotype was seen ten or more times. The junction does not match germline at one end; this may be a read error. The V call is TRBV18, the J call TRBJ2-5; 12 bases fit TRBD2. Germline CDR1 is KGHSH and CDR2 is LQKENI. The CDR3 runs to 15 residues. In DNA form, the CDR3 reads TGTGCCTGCTCACCAGGGGGACTAGCGGGAGAGACCCAGTACTTC. Translated: CACSPGGLAGETQYF. The entire variable domain, with the rest obtained from reference TRBV18 and TRBJ2-5, is as follows: NAGVMQNPRHLVRRRGQEARLRCSPMKGHSHVYWYRQLPEEGLKFMVYLQKENIIDESGMPKERFSAEFPKEGPSILRIQQVVRGDSAAYFCACSPGGLAGETQYFGPGTRLLVL.

This clonotype occurred many times. This chain connects TRBV7-2 to TRBJ2-7; the match to TRBD2 covers 10 bases. The junction had 4 bases not matched to a gene; V was cut back by 1 base and J by 4 bases. The germline V gene has CDR1 SGHTA and CDR2 FQGNSA. The CDR3 covers 15 residues. CDR3 amino acids: CASSLVLSGRYEQYF. In DNA form, the CDR3 reads TGTGCCAGCAGCTTAGTTCTTAGCGGGAGGTACGAGCAGTACTTC.

The sample holds many counts of this clonotype. The J gene is TRBJ2-1, the V gene TRBV5-4; perhaps TRBD2 as D (5 bases). CDR1 and CDR2 from the germline V gene are SGHNT and YYREEE (reference sequence). The V gene lost 2 bases and the J gene lost 0 bases, with 9 bases spanning the gap. The CDR3 consists of 15 residues. DNA of the CDR3: TGTGCCAGCAGCTTTACGGGGAGCTCCTACAATGAGCAGTTCTTC. This gives the protein CASSFTGSSYNEQFF.